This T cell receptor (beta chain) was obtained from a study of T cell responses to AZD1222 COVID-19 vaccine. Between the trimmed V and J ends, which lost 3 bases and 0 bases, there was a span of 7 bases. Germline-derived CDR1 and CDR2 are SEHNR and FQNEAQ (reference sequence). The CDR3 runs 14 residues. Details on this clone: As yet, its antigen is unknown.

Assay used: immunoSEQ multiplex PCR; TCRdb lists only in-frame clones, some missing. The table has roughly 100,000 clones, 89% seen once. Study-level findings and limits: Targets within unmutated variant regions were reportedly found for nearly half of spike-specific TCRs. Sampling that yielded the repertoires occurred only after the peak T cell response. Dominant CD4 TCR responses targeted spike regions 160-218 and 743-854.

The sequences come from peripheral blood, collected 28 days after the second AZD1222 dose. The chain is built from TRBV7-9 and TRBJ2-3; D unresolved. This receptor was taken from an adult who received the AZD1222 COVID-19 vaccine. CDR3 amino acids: CASSLSLSTDTQYF. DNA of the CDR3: TGTGCCAGCAGCTTGTCCCTAAGCACAGATACGCAGTATTTT.